This T cell receptor (beta chain) was identified in a study of cytomegalovirus exposure and HLA in healthy donors. Researchers ran the PCR with 60 Vbeta and 13 Jbeta primers. Sequencing was performed with immunoSEQ multiplex PCR; in TCRdb, only in-frame clones are kept and a portion is missing. The table records 140,000 or so clones, approximately 86% of them present only once. Trimming cost V 1 base and J 3 bases; bases outside gene matches: 3. The germline V gene has CDR1 SNHLY and CDR2 FYNNEI. CDR3 length: 15 amino acids. This chain uses TRBV2 with TRBJ2-1, with TRBD2 matching over 7 bases. Sequenced material: PBMCs. The receptor comes from a woman aged 40 to 49 in good health and CMV-seronegative. This chain's CDR3 is CASSEGLADYNEQFF. The CDR3 bases are TGTGCCAGCAGTGAAGGGCTAGCGGACTACAATGAGCAGTTCTTC. The whole variable domain, filled in from reference TRBV2 and TRBJ2-1, reads EPEVTQTPSHQVTQMGQEVILRCVPISNHLYFYWYRQILGQKVEFLVSFYNNEISEKSEIFDDQFSVERPDGSNFTLKIRSTKLEDSAMYFCASSEGLADYNEQFFGPGTRLTVL.